What follows describes a single TCR beta chain. This sample is drawn from a study of blood T cell repertoires in COVID-19. About the study: PBMCs, B-cell-depleted T cells, or T cells were the source of the cDNA or gDNA that made up the material.

The CDR3 is made up of 14 amino acids. V lost 6 bases and J lost 2, with 12 bases in between. Germline CDR1 is SNHLY and CDR2 is FYNNEI. In the authors' workflow: The assay estimated nucleated cells by amplifying reference gene primers. Some clones are missing from TCRdb's copy, which holds only in-frame ones; the method was immunoSEQ multiplex PCR. The DNA gave D and trimming, while V, J and clone size come from that table. The table lists roughly 89,000 clones, 80% of them singletons, with 10% in the top ten. The chain is built from TRBV2 and TRBJ2-3; D ambiguous. The specimen was peripheral blood. This TCR came from a woman aged 70-85 years with acute or convalescent COVID-19. The CDR3 DNA reads as TGTGCCAGCAGCGACCCAGGATCCACAGATACGCAGTATTTT. The encoded protein is CASSDPGSTDTQYF.